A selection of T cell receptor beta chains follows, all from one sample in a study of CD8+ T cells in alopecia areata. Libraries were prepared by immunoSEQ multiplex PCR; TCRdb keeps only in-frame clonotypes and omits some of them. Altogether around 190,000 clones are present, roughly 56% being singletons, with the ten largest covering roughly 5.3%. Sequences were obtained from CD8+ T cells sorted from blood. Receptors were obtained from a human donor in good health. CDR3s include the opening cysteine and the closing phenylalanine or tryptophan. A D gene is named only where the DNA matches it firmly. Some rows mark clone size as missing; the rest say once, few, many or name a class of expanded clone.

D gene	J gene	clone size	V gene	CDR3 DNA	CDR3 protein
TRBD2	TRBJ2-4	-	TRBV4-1	TGCGCCAGCAGTCCTACCCCACTAGCGGGGGTCGAAAACATTCAGTACTTC	CASSPTPLAGVENIQYF
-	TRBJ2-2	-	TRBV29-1	TGCAGCGTTGCCACAGGTTCGAACACCGGGGAGCTGTTTTTT	CSVATGSNTGELFF
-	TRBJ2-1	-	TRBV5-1	TGCGCCAGCAGCTTCCGGGACGGATACAATGAGCAGTTCTTC	CASSFRDGYNEQFF
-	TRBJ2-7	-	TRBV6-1	TGTGCCAGCAGTGAAGCAACGGGACTTAACTACGAGCAGTACTTC	CASSEATGLNYEQYF
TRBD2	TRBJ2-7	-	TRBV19	TGTGCCAGTAGTACGGGACTAGCCACCTACGAGCAGTACTTC	CASSTGLATYEQYF
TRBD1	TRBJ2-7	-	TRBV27	TGTGCCAGCAGTTACGTCTTGGGACAGGGCGAGCAGTACTTC	CASSYVLGQGEQYF
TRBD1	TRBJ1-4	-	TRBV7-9	TGTGCCAGCAGTTCCTCAGATTTGGGCCGGGACAGGGTGAACGAAAAACTGTTTTTT	CASSSSDLGRDRVNEKLFF
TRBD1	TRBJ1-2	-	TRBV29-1	TGCAGCGTGCCAGGGACAGACTATGGCTACACCTTC	CSVPGTDYGYTF
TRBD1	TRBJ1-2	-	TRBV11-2	TGTGCCAGCAGCGCCGGTCCGGGACAGGGGTTCTACACCTTC	CASSAGPGQGFYTF
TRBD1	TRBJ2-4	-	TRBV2	TGTGCCAGCAGCCCAGGACAGGGGAGAAACATTCAGTACTTC	CASSPGQGRNIQYF
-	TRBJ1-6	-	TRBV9	TGTGCCAGCAGCAGTAGTTGGGGAGAAACCCTCCACTTT	CASSSSWGETLHF
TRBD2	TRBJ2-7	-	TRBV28	TGTGCCAGCAGTCTACGTACGGCTAGCGGGGGTTCCTACGAGCAGTACTTC	CASSLRTASGGSYEQYF
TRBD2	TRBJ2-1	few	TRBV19	TGTGCCAGTAGTATAGTTCCGGGGGGTGAGCAGTTCTTC	CASSIVPGGEQFF
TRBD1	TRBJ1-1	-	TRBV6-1	TGTGCCGGCAGTGAATCTGGGACAGGGGGTTCTGAAGCTTTCTTT	CAGSESGTGGSEAFF
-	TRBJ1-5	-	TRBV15	TGTGCCACCAGCAGAGAACGACACCTCAATCAGCCCCAGCATTTT	CATSRERHLNQPQHF
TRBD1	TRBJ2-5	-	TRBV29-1	TGCAGCGAAAAGGACAGGGAAGAGACCCAGTACTTC	CSEKDREETQYF
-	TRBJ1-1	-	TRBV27	TGTGCCAGCAGTTTATATTACGGCCGGACTGAAGCTTTCTTT	CASSLYYGRTEAFF
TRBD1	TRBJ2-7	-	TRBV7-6	TGTGCCAGCAGCTCGACAGGGGGCGGCGAGCAGTACTTC	CASSSTGGGEQYF
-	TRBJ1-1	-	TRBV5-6	TGTGCCAGCAGCTCCGTAGAGAACACTGAAGCTTTCTTT	CASSSVENTEAFF
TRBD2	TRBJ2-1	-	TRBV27	TGTGCCAGCCGATCGAGGGAGGGAAGTGAGTTCTTC	CASRSREGSEFF
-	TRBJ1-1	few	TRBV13	TGTGCCAGCAGCTTAGGTGGGAGCACTGAAGCTTTCTTT	CASSLGGSTEAFF
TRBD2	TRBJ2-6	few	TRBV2	TGTGCCAGCAGGTCGGGACTAGTCGCTGGGGCCAACGTCCTGACTTTC	CASRSGLVAGANVLTF
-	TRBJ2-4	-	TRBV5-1	TGCGCCAGCAGCCCTTTGAGGAGAAACATTCAGTACTTC	CASSPLRRNIQYF
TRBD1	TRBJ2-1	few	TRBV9	TGTGCCAGCAGCGATCCGGGACAGGGGGCGAATGAGCAGTTCTTC	CASSDPGQGANEQFF
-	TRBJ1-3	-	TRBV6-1	TGTGCCGCGGGCACCTCTGGAAACACCATATATTTT	CAAGTSGNTIYF
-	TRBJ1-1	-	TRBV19	TGTGCCAGTAGTATATACAACGAAGACACTGAAGCTTTCTTT	CASSIYNEDTEAFF
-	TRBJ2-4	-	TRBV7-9	TGTGCCAGCAGTTTACAGGGAAACATTCAGTACTTC	CASSLQGNIQYF
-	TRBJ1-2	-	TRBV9	TGTGCCAGCAGCGGCCAAGGACAGCCCCACTTC	CASSGQGQPHF
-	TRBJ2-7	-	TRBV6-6	TGTGCCAGCAGTTACTCGACGGGGGTCTACGAGCAGTACTTC	CASSYSTGVYEQYF